Described below is a single T cell receptor beta chain sequence and its context. The source of the sample is a study of T cell responses to AZD1222 COVID-19 vaccine. This CDR3 comprises 13 residues. Germline lookup yields CDR1 SGHRS and CDR2 YFSETQ. Trimming removed 4 bases from V and 3 bases from J, with 10 bases in between. Assay used: immunoSEQ multiplex PCR; TCRdb lists only in-frame clones, some missing. This sample yields 98,000 or so clones, of which approximately 90% are seen a single time; about 19% belongs to the top ten. This specimen was peripheral blood, taken on day 0 of AZD1222 vaccination. This TCR was recovered from an adult in good health. The rearrangement uses TRBV5-1 and TRBJ1-2, with a weak D call TRBD1 (5 bases). The CDR3 region has the DNA TGCGCCAGCAGCCACGGGACGGACTATGGCTACACCTTC. This translates into CASSHGTDYGYTF.